A selection of T cell receptor beta chains follows, all from one sample in a study of T cell changes during pregnancy in multiple sclerosis. The table came from immunoSEQ multiplex PCR; TCRdb's copy has only in-frame clones and leaves some out. The sample gives 30,000 to 45,000 clones, 85% to 95% of which show up once; around 0.41% is in the top ten. Material: CD4+ T cells from peripheral blood mononuclear cells, obtained in the third trimester of pregnancy. Receptor source: a female donor in good health, enrolled as a control in a pregnancy study. The CDR3 runs from the conserved cysteine through the conserved F or W. The D gene is left open where the match is weak. Clone size, where shown, is once, few, many, or a class for clones that have expanded.

v_call: TRBV28; d_call: -; j_call: TRBJ1-2; clone_size: -; cdr3_nt: TGTGCCAGCAACCCACCCGGTTATGGCTACACCTTC; cdr3_aa: CASNPPGYGYTF
v_call: TRBV12-5; d_call: -; j_call: TRBJ2-1; clone_size: -; cdr3_nt: TGTGCTAGTGGTTTGGTACCTGGATTTGGGAGTACAGGGACCTACAATGAGCAGTTCTTC; cdr3_aa: CASGLVPGFGSTGTYNEQFF
v_call: TRBV4-2; d_call: TRBD1; j_call: TRBJ1-4; clone_size: -; cdr3_nt: TGTGCCAGCAGCCAGGCCGCGAGGACAGGGAATGAAAAACTGTTTTTT; cdr3_aa: CASSQAARTGNEKLFF
v_call: TRBV2; d_call: -; j_call: TRBJ1-1; clone_size: few; cdr3_nt: TGTGCCAGCAGCCCGGGGGGGAGAACTGAAGCTTTCTTT; cdr3_aa: CASSPGGRTEAFF
v_call: TRBV7-2; d_call: -; j_call: TRBJ1-5; clone_size: -; cdr3_nt: TGTGCCAGCAGCTTAGAGTCAGGAAATCAGCCCCAGCATTTT; cdr3_aa: CASSLESGNQPQHF
v_call: TRBV18; d_call: TRBD1; j_call: TRBJ1-1; clone_size: -; cdr3_nt: TGTGCCAGCTCCCCGGGACAGGGTACTGAAGCTTTCTTT; cdr3_aa: CASSPGQGTEAFF
v_call: TRBV30; d_call: TRBD1; j_call: TRBJ2-7; clone_size: -; cdr3_nt: TGTGCCTGGAGTGGGACAGGGGTCTACGAGCAGTACTTC; cdr3_aa: CAWSGTGVYEQYF
v_call: TRBV7-2; d_call: TRBD2; j_call: TRBJ2-1; clone_size: -; cdr3_nt: TGTGCCAGCAGCTTAGGCTCACTAGCGGGGGGGCCCAATGAGCAGTTCTTC; cdr3_aa: CASSLGSLAGGPNEQFF
v_call: TRBV4-1; d_call: -; j_call: TRBJ1-1; clone_size: -; cdr3_nt: TGCGCCAGCAGCCAAGGCGGAGGGCGGAGGAAGACTGAAGCTTTCTTT; cdr3_aa: CASSQGGGRRKTEAFF
v_call: TRBV27; d_call: TRBD1; j_call: TRBJ1-1; clone_size: -; cdr3_nt: TGTGCCAGCAGTTTTGCAGGGGGGACTGAAGCTTTCTTT; cdr3_aa: CASSFAGGTEAFF
v_call: TRBV7-2; d_call: -; j_call: TRBJ2-1; clone_size: -; cdr3_nt: TGTGCCAGCAGCTTACAACAGGGTCCCTACAATGAGCAGTTCTTC; cdr3_aa: CASSLQQGPYNEQFF
v_call: TRBV5-1; d_call: TRBD2; j_call: TRBJ2-3; clone_size: -; cdr3_nt: TGCGCCAGCAGCATGGGACTAACCTCTAGCACAGATACGCAGTATTTT; cdr3_aa: CASSMGLTSSTDTQYF
v_call: TRBV6-5; d_call: -; j_call: TRBJ1-1; clone_size: -; cdr3_nt: TGTGCCAGCAGTCACGACAGCCCGAACACTGAAGCTTTCTTT; cdr3_aa: CASSHDSPNTEAFF
v_call: TRBV14; d_call: TRBD1; j_call: TRBJ1-2; clone_size: -; cdr3_nt: TGTGCCAGCAGCCAAGTTGGGACAGTTAAAGGGTATGGCTACACCTTC; cdr3_aa: CASSQVGTVKGYGYTF
v_call: TRBV15; d_call: -; j_call: TRBJ1-1; clone_size: -; cdr3_nt: TGTGCCACCAGCAGAGGAGGCTTGAACACTGAAGCTTTCTTT; cdr3_aa: CATSRGGLNTEAFF
v_call: TRBV28; d_call: TRBD1; j_call: TRBJ2-7; clone_size: -; cdr3_nt: TGTGCCAGCAGTTTACCCGACAGGGGAGGCTACGAGCAGTACTTC; cdr3_aa: CASSLPDRGGYEQYF
v_call: TRBV28; d_call: TRBD2; j_call: TRBJ2-7; clone_size: -; cdr3_nt: TGTGCCAGCAGGCCGGGAGGCACTGACGAGCAGTACTTC; cdr3_aa: CASRPGGTDEQYF
v_call: TRBV5-6; d_call: TRBD2; j_call: TRBJ2-7; clone_size: -; cdr3_nt: TGTGCCAGCAGCAACGGGGGGGGGAGATACGAGCAGTACTTC; cdr3_aa: CASSNGGGRYEQYF
v_call: TRBV5-6; d_call: -; j_call: TRBJ2-5; clone_size: -; cdr3_nt: TGTGCCAGCAGCTTCTGGGGGGTCCGGGAGACCCAGTACTTC; cdr3_aa: CASSFWGVRETQYF
v_call: TRBV4-1; d_call: TRBD2; j_call: TRBJ2-1; clone_size: -; cdr3_nt: TGCGCCAGCAGCCAAGGACTAGCGGGGGGCAATGAGCAGTTCTTC; cdr3_aa: CASSQGLAGGNEQFF
v_call: TRBV25-1; d_call: TRBD1; j_call: TRBJ1-4; clone_size: -; cdr3_nt: TGTGCCAGCAGTGCGCAGGGGGCGCCGAGTGAAAAACTGTTTTTT; cdr3_aa: CASSAQGAPSEKLFF
v_call: TRBV21-1; d_call: -; j_call: TRBJ1-1; clone_size: -; cdr3_nt: TGTGCCAGCAGCAAAAAGGGGTTAGGGCAGCCTAACACTGAAGCTTTCTTT; cdr3_aa: CASSKKGLGQPNTEAFF
v_call: TRBV4-2; d_call: TRBD2; j_call: TRBJ2-1; clone_size: -; cdr3_nt: TGTGCCAGCAGCCAAGAACTAGCGGGGGGGACCTACAATGAGCAGTTCTTC; cdr3_aa: CASSQELAGGTYNEQFF
v_call: TRBV4-3; d_call: TRBD1; j_call: TRBJ1-1; clone_size: -; cdr3_nt: TGCGCCAGCAGCCAAGTAACAGGGGTGAACACTGAAGCTTTCTTT; cdr3_aa: CASSQVTGVNTEAFF
v_call: TRBV7-8; d_call: -; j_call: TRBJ1-3; clone_size: -; cdr3_nt: TGTGCCAGCAGCTTAGTCGGACTGAACTCTGGAAACACCATATATTTT; cdr3_aa: CASSLVGLNSGNTIYF
v_call: TRBV19; d_call: -; j_call: TRBJ1-5; clone_size: -; cdr3_nt: TGTGCCAGTAGTCCCAGTCGGGTGAATCAGCCCCAGCATTTT; cdr3_aa: CASSPSRVNQPQHF
v_call: TRBV6-1; d_call: -; j_call: TRBJ1-5; clone_size: -; cdr3_nt: TGTGCCAGCAGTGAAGTCAGGGTGAGCAATCAGCCCCAGCATTTT; cdr3_aa: CASSEVRVSNQPQHF
v_call: TRBV6-5; d_call: TRBD1; j_call: TRBJ1-1; clone_size: -; cdr3_nt: TGTGCCAGCAGCCGACAGGGGAGGGGCACTGAAGCTTTCTTT; cdr3_aa: CASSRQGRGTEAFF
v_call: TRBV2; d_call: TRBD2; j_call: TRBJ2-3; clone_size: -; cdr3_nt: TGTGCCAGCAGTTCACGGCGGGGGAATACAGATACGCAGTATTTT; cdr3_aa: CASSSRRGNTDTQYF
v_call: TRBV29-1; d_call: -; j_call: TRBJ2-3; clone_size: -; cdr3_nt: TGCAGCGTGAAAGGACCAGAGGGCAATACGCAGTATTTT; cdr3_aa: CSVKGPEGNTQYF
v_call: TRBV4-1; d_call: TRBD1; j_call: TRBJ2-5; clone_size: once; cdr3_nt: TGCGCCAGCAGCCAAGCGGGGACAGGGAGGCAAGAGACCCAGTACTTC; cdr3_aa: CASSQAGTGRQETQYF
v_call: TRBV28; d_call: -; j_call: TRBJ2-7; clone_size: -; cdr3_nt: TGTGCCAGCAGTTTCAGGGACGAGCAGTACTTC; cdr3_aa: CASSFRDEQYF
v_call: TRBV7-3; d_call: TRBD1; j_call: TRBJ2-2; clone_size: -; cdr3_nt: TGTGCCAGCAGCTTAAGGTGGGACAGGAACACCGGGGAGCTGTTTTTT; cdr3_aa: CASSLRWDRNTGELFF
v_call: TRBV11-3; d_call: TRBD2; j_call: TRBJ2-7; clone_size: -; cdr3_nt: TGTGCCAGCAGCCCCGGGAGCGGGACCTACGAGCAGTACTTC; cdr3_aa: CASSPGSGTYEQYF
v_call: TRBV18; d_call: -; j_call: TRBJ1-2; clone_size: once; cdr3_nt: TGTGCCAGCACCCGGGACAAAGACTATGGCTACACCTTC; cdr3_aa: CASTRDKDYGYTF
v_call: TRBV7-8; d_call: -; j_call: TRBJ1-2; clone_size: -; cdr3_nt: TGTGCCAGCAGCTTAAGCCGGGAGGTTCTCTTCTTC; cdr3_aa: CASSLSREVLFF
v_call: TRBV19; d_call: TRBD1; j_call: TRBJ1-1; clone_size: -; cdr3_nt: TGTGCCAGTACTCGGCAGGGGGGACTTGAAGCTTTCTTT; cdr3_aa: CASTRQGGLEAFF
v_call: TRBV7-3; d_call: -; j_call: TRBJ2-2; clone_size: -; cdr3_nt: TGTGCCAGCAGCCCCCGGCGCGGGGCTAACACCGGGGAGCTGTTTTTT; cdr3_aa: CASSPRRGANTGELFF
v_call: TRBV14; d_call: TRBD1; j_call: TRBJ2-7; clone_size: -; cdr3_nt: TGTGCCAGCAGCCGCCCGGGACAGGGGGCGTGGGAGCAGTACTTC; cdr3_aa: CASSRPGQGAWEQYF
v_call: TRBV4-2; d_call: -; j_call: TRBJ1-3; clone_size: few; cdr3_nt: TGTGCCAGCAGCCAAGTACGGTACGGGGAGAGCTCTGGAAACACCATATATTTT; cdr3_aa: CASSQVRYGESSGNTIYF
v_call: TRBV5-1; d_call: TRBD1; j_call: TRBJ2-5; clone_size: -; cdr3_nt: TGCGCCAGCAGCTCAGGACAGGGTGAGGAGACCCAGTACTTC; cdr3_aa: CASSSGQGEETQYF